One and the same sample provided the 15 T cell receptor beta chains below, sequenced in a study of CD8+ T cells in alopecia areata (dated by TCRdb to the late 2010s). The library came from the immunoSEQ multiplex PCR assay. For TCR sequencing, RNA was extracted from every sample and reverse transcribed into cDNA to serve as template. As stored in TCRdb, this immuneACCESS dataset retains in-frame rearrangements with V and J assigned. A fraction of the clones does not appear; measured against another copy, unresolved V genes explain less than half of the discrepancy, and the remainder lacks a known reason. This sample holds 250,000 to 300,000 clones; about three fifths were observed only once. Approximately 2% of the sample rests with the top ten. The time point label corresponds to: roughly 26 weeks on oral tofacitinib. Explained via the paper, the treatment or condition label denotes: oral pan-JAK inhibitor, 5-10 mg twice daily.

Material: CD4+ T cells sorted from blood, obtained at week 24, from a patient treated with tofacitinib. The receptors here all came from a human donor with alopecia areata.

This rearrangement joins TRBV29-1 to TRBJ2-5; either TRBD1 or TRBD2 may fit D (6 bases each). Germline V gene data show CDR1 as SQVTM and CDR2 as ANQGSEA. The V gene lost 4 bases and the J gene lost 2 bases, with 14 bases spanning the gap. There are 14 residues in the CDR3. The CDR3 DNA is TGCAGCGTTGGAGCTGGAGGGGGACAAGAGACCCAGTACTTC. Its protein product is CSVGAGGGQETQYF.

The chain combines TRBV6-6 with TRBJ1-2; D unclear. V lost 2 bases to trimming and J lost 2 bases, with 6 bases between them. This CDR3 is 13 amino acids long. Looked up from germline, CDR1 is MNHNY and CDR2 is SVGAGI (reference sequence). The CDR3 loop is CASSYRQNYGYTF. DNA of the CDR3: TGTGCCAGCAGTTACCGGCAGAACTATGGCTACACCTTC.

This rearrangement joins TRBV30 to TRBJ2-7, with 8 bases fitting TRBD1. CDR1 is GTSNPN and CDR2 is SVGIG in the germline V gene (reference sequence). J gave up 4 bases and V 5 bases, and 7 bases lay outside the gene matches. The CDR3 consists of 13 residues. The CDR3, as DNA: TGTGCCTGGGACAGGGGAGGCTCTTACGAGCAGTACTTC. It yields the protein CAWDRGGSYEQYF.

This clone was detected a few times. The rearrangement links TRBV18 to TRBJ1-1; D possibly corresponds to TRBD1 (6 bases). The CDR3 is 14 residues long. Trimming removed 3 bases from V and 1 base from J, with 9 bases in between. CDR1 and CDR2 (germline): KGHSH, LQKENI. The CDR3 is CASSPVQGNTEAFF. DNA of the CDR3: TGTGCCAGCTCACCGGTACAGGGGAACACTGAAGCTTTCTTT.

The genes are TRBV7-9 and TRBJ2-7, with D tentatively TRBD2 (5 bases). This CDR3 contains 11 residues. The germline V gene has CDR1 SEHNR and CDR2 FQNEAQ (reference sequence). The V end lost 4 bases, the J end lost 9 bases, and 10 bases lay between the germline ends. CDR3 residues: CASSSRESQYF. The CDR3 nucleotides are TGTGCCAGCAGCTCGAGGGAGTCGCAGTACTTC.

The chain carries TRBV4-2 and TRBJ2-5; TRBD1 matches 8 bases. The CDR3 is made up of 14 amino acids. J lost 2 bases, V lost 3 bases, and 2 bases had no gene match. Germline CDR1 LGHNA, CDR2 YNFKEQ. The CDR3 is CASSQRQGQETQYF. Here the CDR3 DNA reads TGTGCCAGCAGCCAGAGACAGGGGCAAGAGACCCAGTACTTC.

Of note for this clone: This sample includes further DNA sequences coding for the same CDR3. The chain has TRBV18 and TRBJ1-1; D is undetermined. V was clipped by 2 bases and J by 2 bases, with 6 bases between them. The germline V gene has CDR1 KGHSH and CDR2 LQKENI. The CDR3 has 13 amino acids. The CDR3 bases are TGTGCCAGCTCACCAGGGGTCAACACTGAAGCTTTCTTT. Its translation is CASSPGVNTEAFF.

This clone was recorded a few times. The chain uses TRBV5-1 and TRBJ1-1, with a weak D call TRBD1 (5 bases). This CDR3 comprises 14 residues. Germline-derived CDR1 and CDR2 are SGHRS and YFSETQ. With 2 bases removed from V and 3 bases from J, the gap between germline ends came to 11 bases. The CDR3 sequence: CASSLQDGDTEAFF. The CDR3 nucleotides are TGCGCCAGCAGCTTACAGGATGGGGACACTGAAGCTTTCTTT.

Only one count was recorded for this clone. This chain connects TRBV5-1 to TRBJ1-6; D is ambiguous. This CDR3 contains 14 residues. V lost 3 bases and J 6 bases, leaving 10 bases between the germline ends. The V gene's germline CDR1 is SGHRS and CDR2 YFSETQ. The CDR3 region is CASSSGSVNSPLHF. For the CDR3, the DNA is TGCGCCAGCAGCTCGGGCTCAGTTAATTCACCCCTCCACTTT.

This clone turned up a few times. The chain has TRBV18 and TRBJ1-5; D perhaps matches TRBD1 (6 bases). V dropped 2 bases and J dropped 5 bases, with 13 bases sitting between them. The CDR3 is 15 residues long. Germline values: CDR1 KGHSH, CDR2 LQKENI. This CDR3 is CASSPRQGFDQPQHF. The CDR3 nucleotides are TGTGCCAGCTCACCAAGGCAGGGGTTCGATCAGCCCCAGCATTTT.

This chain connects TRBV18 to TRBJ2-7; the D call may be TRBD1 or TRBD2 (7 bases each). The CDR3 contains 17 residues. Germline V CDR1 and CDR2: KGHSH, LQKENI. V was cut by 5 bases and J by 6 bases, with 26 bases left in between. This CDR3 reads CASSRGGQGGPGSEQYF. CDR3 nucleotide sequence: TGTGCCAGCTCAAGAGGCGGGCAGGGGGGGCCCGGGAGCGAGCAGTACTTC.

This chain joins TRBV30 and TRBJ1-5; D uncertain. Germline V gives CDR1 GTSNPN, CDR2 SVGIG (reference sequence). Trimming stripped 4 bases from V and 7 bases from J, with 14 bases between. The CDR3 runs 13 residues. As DNA, the CDR3 is TGTGCCTGGACGTCTACCACCGGACAGCCCCAGCATTTT. Translating it yields CAWTSTTGQPQHF.

The chain uses TRBV15 and TRBJ1-1; D not certain. V was trimmed by 0 bases and J by 9 bases, leaving 8 bases between them. The CDR3 has 12 amino acids. Germline V CDR1 and CDR2: LNHNV, YYDKDF (reference sequence). CDR3: CATSRDEGKAFF. The CDR3 DNA follows: TGTGCCACCAGCAGAGATGAGGGAAAAGCTTTCTTT.

The chain combines TRBV28 with TRBJ1-6; possibly TRBD1 for D (6 bases). CDR1 and CDR2 (germline): MDHEN, SYDVKM. CDR3 length: 13 residues. V was cut by 7 bases and J by 8 bases, with 12 bases left in between. For the CDR3, the DNA is TGTGCCAGCAATCAGGGGCCGGATTCACCCCTCCACTTT. Its translation: CASNQGPDSPLHF. Using reference TRBV28 and TRBJ1-6 for the parts outside the CDR3, the full variable domain is DVKVTQSSRYLVKRTGEKVFLECVQDMDHENMFWYRQDPGLGLRLIYFSYDVKMKEKGDIPEGYSVSREKKERFSLILESASTNQTSMYLCASNQGPDSPLHFGNGTRLTVT.

A few counts support this clone. This chain uses TRBV5-1 with TRBJ1-5; weak D call: TRBD1 (6 bases). CDR1 is SGHRS and CDR2 is YFSETQ in the germline V gene. Trimming took 2 bases from V and 6 from J, leaving 12 bases between them. The CDR3 sequence is 14 residues long. The CDR3 DNA reads TGCGCCAGCAGCTTATTGGGGGCGGGTCAGCCCCAGCATTTT. It is translated as CASSLLGAGQPQHF. The complete variable domain, with remaining parts taken from reference TRBV5-1 and TRBJ1-5, reads KAGVTQTPRYLIKTRGQQVTLSCSPISGHRSVSWYQQTPGQGLQFLFEYFSETQRNKGNFPGRFSGRQFSNSRSEMNVSTLELGDSALYLCASSLLGAGQPQHFGDGTRLSIL.